The T cell receptor (beta chain) described here comes from a study of shared clonotypes between healthy human individuals. As concerns this clone: Its target is not known.

V lost 6 bases and J lost 4, with 24 bases in between. This CDR3 has 17 amino acids. Germline V gene lookup returns CDR1 KGHSH and CDR2 LQKENI. Here immunoSEQ multiplex PCR was the method, and the copy in TCRdb shows in-frame clones only, minus some. The repertoire holds hundreds of thousands of clones, with around 81% as singletons. The study's findings and limits: It was only blood that was sampled, and tissue repertoires likely differ.

The chain combines TRBV18 with TRBJ1-2, with D possibly matching TRBD1 (6 bases). The sample taken for sequencing was PBMCs. The receptor's source is a woman in her thirties or forties in good health. Some clones in this sample may be carry-over from other donors' samples. The CDR3 spells CASSQPGHDGPFYGYTF. The DNA of the CDR3 is TGTGCCAGCTCGCAACCGGGACACGATGGGCCTTTCTATGGCTACACCTTC.